What follows are 17 T cell receptor beta chains derived from one specimen sequenced in a study of shared clonotypes between healthy human individuals. Sequencing was performed with immunoSEQ multiplex PCR; in TCRdb, only in-frame clones are kept and a portion is missing. In the table there are 550,000 to 800,000 clones, approximately 74% of which are singletons. Material for sequencing was memory CD4+ T cells sorted from blood. Specified subset: CD45RA-negative fraction. The source is a woman between 25 and 40 years old in good health.

V usage is TRBV6-1 and J usage is TRBJ2-5; possibly TRBD2 for D (5 bases). From germline, CDR1 is MNHNS and CDR2 SASEGT. CDR3 length: 14 residues. Trimming cost V 2 bases and J 3 bases, with 10 bases left between them. DNA of the CDR3: TGTGCCAGCAGTGAAACCGGGAAGAAAGAGACCCAGTACTTC. Its protein product is CASSETGKKETQYF.

The chain couples TRBV6-5 to TRBJ1-2; D uncertain. The CDR3 runs 15 residues. CDR1 is MNHEY and CDR2 is SVGAGI in the germline V gene. V gave up 0 bases and J gave up 3 bases, with 11 bases separating them. CDR3 in DNA: TGTGCCAGCAGTTACTCGTACATCTATCACTATGGCTACACCTTC. Protein sequence: CASSYSYIYHYGYTF.

The chain carries TRBV6-5 and TRBJ2-4, with TRBD2 matching 10 bases. CDR1 MNHEY and CDR2 SVGAGI come from the germline V gene. The CDR3 has 14 residues. V lost 6 bases, J lost 8 bases, and 7 bases stayed unmatched. The CDR3 DNA is TGTGCCAGCAGACCTAGCGGGAGTTGGGACATTCAGTACTTC. Translated: CASRPSGSWDIQYF.

This chain links TRBV28 with TRBJ1-5, with D perhaps TRBD1 (6 bases). CDR1 and CDR2 (germline): MDHEN, SYDVKM. V dropped 5 bases and J dropped 2 bases, with 16 bases sitting between them. CDR3 length: 16 amino acids. Here the CDR3 reads CASSPDRQRGNQPQHF. DNA of the CDR3: TGTGCCAGCAGTCCCGACAGGCAGAGGGGCAATCAGCCCCAGCATTTT.

V is TRBV29-1 and J is TRBJ2-5; 9 bases fit TRBD2. Per the germline V gene, CDR1 is SQVTM and CDR2 is ANQGSEA. The CDR3 covers 14 residues. Unmatched junction bases numbered 8, after V lost 7 bases and J lost 2 bases. CDR3: CSEVGGLAQETQYF. DNA for the CDR3: TGCAGCGAAGTGGGCGGACTAGCGCAAGAGACCCAGTACTTC.

V gene TRBV6-1 combines with J gene TRBJ1-1; D unresolved. The ends were cut back, 6 bases at V and 5 bases at J, with 13 bases in the middle. The CDR3 runs to 13 residues. Germline V gene sequence: CDR1 MNHNS, CDR2 SASEGT. The CDR3 bases are TGTGCCAGCAGCACTGAGCCGGGTACTGAAGCTTTCTTT. Translation: CASSTEPGTEAFF.

The V and J genes are TRBV5-4 and TRBJ2-5, with 7 bases lining up with TRBD1. CDR1 and CDR2 from the germline V gene are SGHNT and YYREEE (reference sequence). J gave up 5 bases and V 1 base, and 2 bases lay outside the gene matches. The CDR3 covers 13 residues. The CDR3 sequence: CASSLKGAETQYF. Written as DNA, the CDR3 is TGTGCCAGCAGCTTGAAGGGGGCGGAGACCCAGTACTTC.

The chain joins TRBV4-1 to TRBJ2-7, with no clear D. The CDR3 is 13 amino acids. The V and J ends lost 0 bases and 7 bases respectively, with 10 bases between them. Germline lookup yields CDR1 MGHRA and CDR2 YSYEKL. The CDR3 DNA sequence: TGCGCCAGCAGCCAAGAGGGTTTCCGGGAGCAGTACTTC. This sequence encodes CASSQEGFREQYF.

This sequence joins TRBV7-2 and TRBJ2-2; TRBD2 matches at 10 bases. Looked up from germline, CDR1 is SGHTA and CDR2 is FQGNSA. V lost 2 bases to trimming and J lost 3 bases; unmatched junction nucleotides: 6. This CDR3 contains 17 residues. The CDR3 DNA follows: TGTGCCAGCAGCTTACACCCTAGCGGGAGAGACACCGGGGAGCTGTTTTTT. Encoded protein: CASSLHPSGRDTGELFF.

The chain is built from TRBV28 and TRBJ1-2, with 8 bases lining up with TRBD1. Germline trimming cut 5 bases from V and 2 bases from J; bases unmatched to any gene: 7. The CDR3 consists of 15 residues. Germline V CDR1 and CDR2: MDHEN, SYDVKM. The CDR3 DNA sequence: TGTGCCAGCAGTACCATCGGACAGGGCAACTATGGCTACACCTTC. The encoded protein is CASSTIGQGNYGYTF.

The V gene is TRBV19, the J gene TRBJ1-2, with 9 bases fitting TRBD1. The CDR3 runs 15 residues. J lost 7 bases, V lost 5 bases, and 11 bases had no gene match. The germline V gene encodes CDR1 LNHDA and CDR2 SQIVND (reference sequence). CDR3 loop: CASSALPGQGGGYTF. The CDR3 nucleotides read TGTGCCAGTAGTGCCTTACCGGGACAGGGCGGTGGCTACACCTTC.

The chain links TRBV5-1 to TRBJ1-2; D gene ambiguous. The CDR3 spans 15 residues. Germline CDR1 reads SGHRS; CDR2 reads YFSETQ. Trimming stripped 2 bases from V and 0 bases from J, with 11 bases between. CDR3 amino acids: CASSLRQASNYGYTF. CDR3 sequence (DNA): TGCGCCAGCAGCTTAAGGCAGGCCTCTAACTATGGCTACACCTTC.

DNA of the CDR3: TGTGCCAGCAGCGTAGCGGTCAACTACGAGCAGTACTTC. Protein: CASSVAVNYEQYF. The chain is built from TRBV9 and TRBJ2-7; no clear D. The CDR3 spans 13 residues. The germline V gene has CDR1 SGDLS and CDR2 YYNGEE. V lost 0 bases to trimming and J lost 3 bases, with 7 bases between them.

The chain employs TRBV11-2 and TRBJ2-2; D is ambiguous. This CDR3 region has 17 residues. V dropped 1 base and J dropped 1 base, with 13 bases sitting between them. CDR1 is SGHAT, CDR2 FQNNGV, per germline. The CDR3: CASSLGTTRRNTGELFF. CDR3 DNA: TGTGCCAGCAGCTTAGGTACGACGCGACGGAACACCGGGGAGCTGTTTTTT.

The chain has TRBV27 and TRBJ2-2; TRBD1 matches 10 bases. The V gene end was trimmed by 6 bases and the J gene end by 4 bases; junction bases not matched to a gene: 8. The CDR3 sequence is 16 residues long. CDR1 is MNHEY and CDR2 is SMNVEV in the germline V gene (reference sequence). DNA for the CDR3: TGTGCCAGCAGACAAGGGACAGGGGAAACCACCGGGGAGCTGTTTTTT. The encoded protein is CASRQGTGETTGELFF.

This clone was recorded once. In DNA, the CDR3 is TGTGCCAGTAGTCCCTCGGGACAGGGGTTAACCTCTGGGGCCAACGTCCTGACTTTC. This sequence encodes CASSPSGQGLTSGANVLTF. This sequence joins TRBV19 and TRBJ2-6, with 10 bases matching TRBD1. In germline, CDR1 is LNHDA, CDR2 SQIVND (reference sequence). Trimming cost V 5 bases and J 0 bases; bases outside gene matches: 10. The CDR3 is made up of 19 amino acids. The full variable domain, its missing parts supplied by reference TRBV19 and TRBJ2-6, is DGGITQSPKYLFRKEGQNVTLSCEQNLNHDAMYWYRQDPGQGLRLIYYSQIVNDFQKGDIAEGYSVSREKKESFPLTVTSAQKNPTAFYLCASSPSGQGLTSGANVLTFGAGSRLTVL.

The chain uses TRBV7-2 and TRBJ1-5; maybe TRBD1 (5 bases). CDR3 size: 15 residues. V lost 4 bases, J lost 5 bases, and 15 bases lay in between. The germline V gene encodes CDR1 SGHTA and CDR2 FQGNSA. CDR3 in amino acids: CASSWGGTRYQPQHF. CDR3 coding DNA: TGTGCCAGCAGCTGGGGGGGTACCCGATATCAGCCCCAGCATTTT.